The 17 T cell receptor beta chains below come from one sample, sequenced in a study of blood T cell repertoires in COVID-19. TCRdb's table, derived via immunoSEQ multiplex PCR, lists solely in-frame clones and lacks some. Of 100,000 to 150,000 clones in the sample, 85% were seen once. The sequencing input was peripheral blood. All receptors derive from a man at least 80 years old with active or convalescent COVID-19.

The chain combines TRBV9 with TRBJ2-1; D might be TRBD2 (6 bases). Trimming took off 0 bases at V and 1 base at J, with 14 bases between the two ends. The germline V gene encodes CDR1 SGDLS and CDR2 YYNGEE. This CDR3 is 17 amino acids long. CDR3 sequence (DNA): TGTGCCAGCAGCGTAGGGAATAGCGGCTATTCCTACAATGAGCAGTTCTTC. Translated: CASSVGNSGYSYNEQFF.

The V and J genes are TRBV25-1 and TRBJ1-2; 11 nucleotides match TRBD1. V gave up 5 bases and J gave up 4 bases; unmatched junction bases: 9. Germline-derived CDR1 and CDR2 are MGHDK and SYGVNS. There are 16 residues in the CDR3. This CDR3 is CASSPPPGQGVYGYTF. The CDR3, as DNA: TGTGCCAGCAGTCCCCCCCCGGGACAGGGGGTCTATGGCTACACCTTC.

This clone appeared a few times. V is TRBV7-9 and J is TRBJ1-2; TRBD1 agrees at 8 bases. CDR3 length: 16 residues. In germline, CDR1 is SEHNR, CDR2 FQNEAQ (reference sequence). V lost 1 base to trimming and J lost 3 bases; unmatched junction nucleotides: 7. CDR3 amino acids: CASSLGRDRSYYGYTF. The CDR3 DNA sequence: TGTGCCAGCAGCTTAGGTCGGGACAGGAGTTACTATGGCTACACCTTC.

J is TRBJ2-5 and V is TRBV3-1 (or the pseudogene TRBV3-2); possibly TRBD2 for D (5 bases). Trimming took 8 bases from V and 14 from J, leaving 15 bases between them. This CDR3 region has 10 residues. The germline V gene encodes CDR1 LGHDT and CDR2 YNNKEL (reference sequence). The CDR3 nucleotides are TGTGCCAGCGGAGGTGAACTGATCTACTTC. This gives the protein CASGGELIYF.

The rearrangement joins TRBV4-1 to TRBJ1-4; 7 nucleotides match TRBD1. CDR1 is MGHRA and CDR2 is YSYEKL in the germline V gene. The V and J ends lost 2 bases and 0 bases, in that order; junction bases with no gene match: 6. This CDR3 contains 17 residues. CDR3 sequence: CASSQRGQLATNEKLFF. The CDR3 coding sequence is TGCGCCAGCAGCCAAAGGGGGCAATTGGCAACTAATGAAAAACTGTTTTTT.

This clone is a singleton in its sample. This chain connects TRBV5-6 to TRBJ1-5, with D unclear. Germline values: CDR1 SGHDT, CDR2 YYEEEE. The germline V and J ends were trimmed by 4 bases and 0 bases, with 8 bases remaining between them. There are 14 residues in the CDR3. The CDR3 DNA is TGTGCCAGCAGCCAACTGAATAGCAATCAGCCCCAGCATTTT. It encodes CASSQLNSNQPQHF.

V usage is TRBV15 and J usage is TRBJ2-1; TRBD1 matches at 9 bases. The ends lost 0 bases at V and 1 base at J; junction bases unmatched: 4. CDR1 LNHNV and CDR2 YYDKDF come from the germline V gene (reference sequence). This CDR3 comprises 17 residues. CDR3 amino acids: CATSREGTGWSYNEQFF. Here the CDR3 DNA reads TGTGCCACCAGCAGAGAGGGGACAGGGTGGTCCTACAATGAGCAGTTCTTC.

This clone was recorded only once. The genes are TRBV30 and TRBJ1-2; D remains ambiguous. V was pared by 1 base and J by 2 bases, with 8 bases between. Looked up from germline, CDR1 is GTSNPN and CDR2 is SVGIG (reference sequence). The CDR3 covers 13 residues. CDR3 protein: CAWSGAGNYGYTF. The CDR3 bases are TGTGCCTGGAGTGGGGCAGGAAACTATGGCTACACCTTC. The entire variable domain, with the rest obtained from reference TRBV30 and TRBJ1-2, is as follows: SQTIHQWPATLVQPVGSPLSLECTVEGTSNPNLYWYRQAAGRGLQLLFYSVGIGQISSEVPQNLSASRPQDRQFILSSKKLLLSDSGFYLCAWSGAGNYGYTFGSGTRLTVV.

This sequence joins TRBV19 and TRBJ2-6; D uncertain. CDR1 and CDR2 from the germline V gene are LNHDA and SQIVND (reference sequence). The CDR3 runs to 13 residues. Trimming shortened V by 6 bases and J by 1 base, and 4 bases separated the two germline ends. The CDR3 reads CASRASGANVLTF. The CDR3 DNA follows: TGTGCCAGTAGGGCTTCTGGGGCCAACGTCCTGACTTTC.

V usage is TRBV19 and J usage is TRBJ1-4; no reliable D call. CDR1 LNHDA and CDR2 SQIVND come from the germline V gene (reference sequence). This CDR3 comprises 14 residues. Trimming pared 5 bases from V and 0 bases from J, leaving 7 bases between. The CDR3 here is CASSPPATNEKLFF. The CDR3 DNA is TGTGCCAGTAGTCCCCCCGCAACTAATGAAAAACTGTTTTTT.

The V call is TRBV5-1, the J call TRBJ2-4, with 15 bases that match TRBD2. The CDR3 contains 20 residues. The V gene end was trimmed by 4 bases and the J gene end by 0 bases; junction bases not matched to a gene: 11. Germline assignment: CDR1 SGHRS and CDR2 YFSETQ. CDR3 region: CASSPGTSGRLTIAKNIQYF. CDR3 coding DNA: TGCGCCAGCAGCCCGGGGACTAGCGGGAGGCTGACTATAGCCAAAAACATTCAGTACTTC.

The J gene is TRBJ2-7, the V gene TRBV19; D possibly corresponds to TRBD1 (6 bases). The ends were cut back, 4 bases at V and 1 base at J, with 11 bases in the middle. CDR1 and CDR2 (germline): LNHDA, SQIVND (reference sequence). The CDR3 is 14 amino acids. CDR3: CASSTIQGSYEQYF. DNA for the CDR3: TGTGCCAGTAGTACGATACAGGGTTCCTACGAGCAGTACTTC.

The chain is built from TRBV7-2 and TRBJ2-4; perhaps TRBD2 as D (7 bases). The CDR3 has 14 amino acids. CDR1 and CDR2 (germline): SGHTA, FQGNSA. The V end was cut by 4 bases, the J end by 7 bases, with 14 bases between. The CDR3 sequence: CASSSTSQGNIQYF. The CDR3 DNA follows: TGTGCCAGCAGCTCGACTAGCCAGGGGAACATTCAGTACTTC.

This sequence joins TRBV7-2 and TRBJ1-1, with TRBD1 matching 7 bases. Germline V CDR1 and CDR2: SGHTA, FQGNSA. This CDR3 comprises 13 residues. V lost 8 bases to trimming and J lost 9 bases; unmatched junction nucleotides: 12. The CDR3 DNA is TGTGCCAGCCGAATACAGACAGGGTCTAAAGCTTTCTTT. Residues: CASRIQTGSKAFF.

The CDR3 is CSVEGPGQGGADEQYF. The CDR3 region has the DNA TGCAGCGTTGAAGGTCCGGGACAGGGAGGAGCGGACGAGCAGTACTTC. The chain carries TRBV29-1 and TRBJ2-7, with 9 bases lining up with TRBD1. Unmatched junction bases numbered 12, after V lost 1 base and J lost 5 bases. The CDR3 has 16 residues. The V gene's germline CDR1 is SQVTM and CDR2 ANQGSEA.

The rearrangement joins TRBV3-1 (or the pseudogene TRBV3-2) to TRBJ2-3; possible D gene TRBD1, 7 bases. The V end lost 0 bases, the J end lost 2 bases, and 18 bases lay between the germline ends. The CDR3 consists of 18 residues. Germline CDR1 and CDR2: LGHDT and YNNKEL (reference sequence). The CDR3 sequence: CASSQDTPRGAVTDTQYF. Written as DNA, the CDR3 is TGTGCCAGCAGCCAAGACACCCCCAGGGGGGCGGTCACAGATACGCAGTATTTT.

The chain links TRBV11-2 to TRBJ1-2; 7 bases map to TRBD1. V shed 0 bases and J 8 bases; nucleotides not matched to a gene: 9. Germline CDR1 SGHAT, CDR2 FQNNGV. This CDR3 has 15 residues. DNA for the CDR3: TGTGCCAGCAGCTTAGACCCGACAGGGCTTGAGGGCTACACCTTC. The encoded protein is CASSLDPTGLEGYTF.